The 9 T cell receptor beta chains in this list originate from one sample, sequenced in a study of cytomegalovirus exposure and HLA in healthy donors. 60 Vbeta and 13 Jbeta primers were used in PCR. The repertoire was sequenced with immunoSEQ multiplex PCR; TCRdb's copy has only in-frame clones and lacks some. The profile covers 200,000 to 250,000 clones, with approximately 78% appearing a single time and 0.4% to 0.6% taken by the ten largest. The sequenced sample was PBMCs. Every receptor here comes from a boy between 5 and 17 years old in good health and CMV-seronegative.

DNA of the CDR3: TGTGCCAGCAGTTCAGGGAACACTGAAGCTTTCTTT. It encodes CASSSGNTEAFF. This chain connects TRBV27 to TRBJ1-1; no clear D gene. The CDR3 runs 12 residues. Trimming took off 4 bases at V and 1 base at J, with 4 bases between the two ends. CDR1 is MNHEY, CDR2 SMNVEV, per germline (reference sequence).

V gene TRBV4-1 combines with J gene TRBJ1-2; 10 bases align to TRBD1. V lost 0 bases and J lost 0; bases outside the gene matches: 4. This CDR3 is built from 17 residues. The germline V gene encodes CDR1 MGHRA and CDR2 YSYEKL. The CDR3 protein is CASSQDAGQGSNYGYTF. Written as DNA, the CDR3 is TGCGCCAGCAGCCAAGATGCGGGACAGGGGTCTAACTATGGCTACACCTTC.

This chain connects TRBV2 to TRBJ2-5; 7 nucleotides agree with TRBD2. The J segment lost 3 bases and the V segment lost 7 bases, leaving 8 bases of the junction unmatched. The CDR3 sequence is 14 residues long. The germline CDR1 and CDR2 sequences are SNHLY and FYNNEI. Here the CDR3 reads CASKPRAGEETQYF. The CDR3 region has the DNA TGTGCCAGCAAACCGAGGGCGGGGGAAGAGACCCAGTACTTC.

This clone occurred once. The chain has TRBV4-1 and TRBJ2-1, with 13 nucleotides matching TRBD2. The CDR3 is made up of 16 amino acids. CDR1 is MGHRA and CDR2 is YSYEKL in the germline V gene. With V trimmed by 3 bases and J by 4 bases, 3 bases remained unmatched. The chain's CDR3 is CASSQGLAGPYNEQFF. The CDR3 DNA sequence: TGCGCCAGCAGCCAGGGACTAGCGGGACCTTACAATGAGCAGTTCTTC.

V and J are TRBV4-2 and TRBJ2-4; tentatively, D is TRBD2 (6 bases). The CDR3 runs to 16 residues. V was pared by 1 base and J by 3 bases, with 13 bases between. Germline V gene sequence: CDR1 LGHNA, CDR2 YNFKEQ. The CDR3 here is CASSQGGREFKNIQYF. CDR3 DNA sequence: TGTGCCAGCAGCCAAGGGGGACGGGAGTTCAAAAACATTCAGTACTTC.

The CDR3 loop is CASSKTGTNYGYTF. The CDR3 DNA is TGTGCCAGCAGTAAGACAGGGACTAACTATGGCTACACCTTC. The chain couples TRBV6-5 to TRBJ1-2; 7 bases are shared with TRBD1. Germline V gives CDR1 MNHEY, CDR2 SVGAGI. Trimming removed 5 bases from V and 0 bases from J; junction bases left unmatched: 3. The CDR3 covers 14 residues.

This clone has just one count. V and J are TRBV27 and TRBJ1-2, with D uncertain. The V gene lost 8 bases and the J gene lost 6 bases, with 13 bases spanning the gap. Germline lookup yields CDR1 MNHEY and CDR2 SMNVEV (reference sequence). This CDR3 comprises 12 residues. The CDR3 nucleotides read TGTGCCAGCTGGGCGCGGGGTAATGGCTACACCTTC. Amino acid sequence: CASWARGNGYTF.

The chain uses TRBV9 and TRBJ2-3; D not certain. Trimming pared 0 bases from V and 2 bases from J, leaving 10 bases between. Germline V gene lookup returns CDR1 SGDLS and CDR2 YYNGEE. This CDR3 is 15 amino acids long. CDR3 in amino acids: CASSVVGSHTDTQYF. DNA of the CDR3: TGTGCCAGCAGCGTAGTGGGTAGCCACACAGATACGCAGTATTTT.

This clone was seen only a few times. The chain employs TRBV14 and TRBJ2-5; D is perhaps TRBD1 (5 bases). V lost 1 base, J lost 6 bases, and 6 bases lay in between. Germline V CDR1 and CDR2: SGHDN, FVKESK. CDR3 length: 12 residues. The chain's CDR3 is CASSQGGKTQYF. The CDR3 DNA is TGTGCCAGCAGCCAAGGGGGCAAGACCCAGTACTTC.